The 3 T cell receptor beta chains in this list originate from one sample, sequenced in a study of blood T cell repertoires in COVID-19. Some clones are missing from TCRdb's copy, which holds only in-frame ones; the method was immunoSEQ multiplex PCR. The sample has about 320,000 clones; just over 85% are singletons. Source material: PBMCs or T cells enriched from blood (not recorded which). These receptors were taken from a woman aged 18-29 years who had recovered from COVID-19.

This clone appeared once. The chain has TRBV6-1 and TRBJ1-1; no clear D gene. V dropped 1 base and J dropped 0 bases, with 9 bases sitting between them. The CDR3 has 15 residues. Germline-derived CDR1 and CDR2 are MNHNS and SASEGT. The CDR3 spells CASSEGARLNTEAFF. CDR3 nucleotides: TGTGCCAGCAGTGAAGGCGCCAGGTTGAACACTGAAGCTTTCTTT.

This clone was seen only once. The V gene is TRBV11-3, the J gene TRBJ2-2, with 7 positions matching TRBD2. This CDR3 contains 15 residues. Germline values: CDR1 SGHNT, CDR2 YENEEA. The trim removed 5 bases at V and 4 bases at J, leaving 7 bases unmatched. Here the CDR3 reads CASSPWRGTTGELFF. The CDR3 coding sequence is TGTGCCAGCAGCCCTTGGCGGGGGACCACCGGGGAGCTGTTTTTT.

The chain links TRBV3-1 (or the pseudogene TRBV3-2) to TRBJ2-1, with D possibly being TRBD2 (7 bases). This CDR3 region has 17 residues. Between the trimmed V and J ends, which lost 3 bases and 0 bases, there was a span of 15 bases. The germline gives CDR1 LGHDT, CDR2 YNNKEL (reference sequence). CDR3 protein: CASSQRGGPSSYNEQFF. The CDR3 DNA is TGTGCCAGCAGCCAGAGGGGGGGGCCAAGCTCCTACAATGAGCAGTTCTTC.